There are many counts of the clone carrying this TCR beta chain. What it binds is unknown. This beta chain was picked up by a library intended for alpha chains and is off target, so its count carries little meaning. This record belongs to a study of spatial heterogeneity in lung cancer. Study as a whole: TCR and UMI combinations that were unique each appeared, on average, more than ten times in raw reads.

Study outcomes and limitations: Compared with follow-up, resection was when ubiquitous expanded tumor TCRs appeared in blood more.

Germline values: CDR1 KGHSH, CDR2 LQKENI. This CDR3 has 15 amino acids. V lost 4 bases and J lost 6; bases outside the gene matches: 7. In the library, each TCR cDNA molecule bore its own unique molecular identifier. TCRdb fed the 5' RACE reads into MiXCR, producing one record per CDR3 protein. This table has approximately 11,000 distinct CDR3 sequences, more than 3% appearing once. Time point described: sample taken at primary tumor resection. The input material, whole RNA from tumor, nontumor lung or frozen PBMC, was sequenced unsorted. This specimen consisted of PBMCs, obtained at surgery. The chain joins TRBV18 to TRBJ2-4; TRBD1 agrees at 9 bases. The source of this sequence is a female donor with early-stage non-small cell lung cancer. CDR3: CASSHRDRVSNIQYF. CDR3 DNA: TGTGCCAGCTCACACCGGGACAGGGTATCAAACATTCAGTACTTC.